A single sample gave rise to the 32 T cell receptor beta chains below, sequenced in a study of blood T cell repertoires in COVID-19. Profiled with immunoSEQ multiplex PCR; TCRdb holds only in-frame clones, not every one. Among tens of thousands of clones listed, approximately 80% were seen once. Material for sequencing was peripheral blood. The receptors originated from a man aged 80 or over with active or convalescent COVID-19.

J is TRBJ1-6 and V is TRBV5-1, with 8 positions matching TRBD1. The length of the CDR3 is 13 residues. V dropped 5 bases and J dropped 8; count of bases not matched to a gene: 3. From germline, CDR1 is SGHRS and CDR2 YFSETQ. CDR3 region: CASRAGGDSPLHF. CDR3 DNA: TGCGCCAGCAGGGCAGGGGGCGATTCACCCCTCCACTTT.

This clone is a singleton in its sample. The chain couples TRBV4-1 to TRBJ2-4, with TRBD2 identical over 11 bases. J gave up 4 bases and V 4 bases, and 3 bases lay outside the gene matches. This CDR3 contains 15 residues. CDR1 MGHRA and CDR2 YSYEKL come from the germline V gene. CDR3 protein: CASSLRLAGKNIQYF. The CDR3 DNA follows: TGCGCCAGCAGCCTTAGACTAGCGGGGAAAAACATTCAGTACTTC.

The genes are TRBV6-2 or TRBV6-3 and TRBJ2-5; TRBD2 agrees at 7 bases. This CDR3 contains 18 residues. Trimming took 0 bases from V and 1 from J; bases not matched to a gene: 11. CDR1 MNHEY and CDR2 SVGEGT come from the germline V gene. CDR3 coding DNA: TGTGCCAGCAGTTACTCGATCAGGGCGGGAGAAGGCCAAGAGACCCAGTACTTC. Residues: CASSYSIRAGEGQETQYF.

The J gene is TRBJ1-2, the V gene TRBV2, with 7 positions matching TRBD1. The CDR3 totals 16 residues. J gave up 0 bases and V 6 bases, and 10 bases lay outside the gene matches. Looked up from germline, CDR1 is SNHLY and CDR2 is FYNNEI. The CDR3 nucleotides read TGTGCCAGCAGAAGTCTAGGGACAGTTACTAACTATGGCTACACCTTC. This gives the protein CASRSLGTVTNYGYTF.

The chain has TRBV28 and TRBJ2-1; 7 nucleotides align to TRBD2. J lost 7 bases, V lost 11 bases, and 14 bases had no gene match. CDR1 and CDR2 from the germline V gene are MDHEN and SYDVKM. CDR3 length equals 14 residues. The CDR3 sequence: CAAWGGLVSNEQFF. Here the CDR3 DNA reads TGTGCCGCCTGGGGAGGACTAGTTTCGAATGAGCAGTTCTTC.

This chain joins TRBV6-1 and TRBJ1-4; D is undetermined. This CDR3 comprises 16 residues. Trimming removed 0 bases at V and 8 bases at J, with 16 bases between. Germline CDR1 and CDR2: MNHNS and SASEGT. DNA for the CDR3: TGTGCCAGCAGTGAAGCTCAGGTATCCCCTGGGGAAAAACTGTTTTTT. As protein: CASSEAQVSPGEKLFF.

The rearrangement uses TRBV24-1 and TRBJ2-2; D gene ambiguous. The CDR3 has 12 amino acids. Trimming stripped 3 bases from V and 5 bases from J, with 3 bases between. Germline values: CDR1 KGHDR, CDR2 SFDVKD. The CDR3 DNA reads TGTGCCACCAGTGATGAGACCGGGGAGCTGTTTTTT. This gives the protein CATSDETGELFF.

The rearrangement joins TRBV11-2 to TRBJ2-5; D perhaps matches TRBD2 (7 bases). From germline, CDR1 is SGHAT and CDR2 FQNNGV. The CDR3 is 15 residues long. Trimming stripped 8 bases from V and 3 bases from J, with 19 bases between. The CDR3 DNA follows: TGTGCCAGCTGTGCGGGGGCGTGGGGTAAAGAGACCCAGTACTTC. Its protein product is CASCAGAWGKETQYF. The full variable domain, completed using reference TRBV11-2 and TRBJ2-5, is EAGVAQSPRYKIIEKRQSVAFWCNPISGHATLYWYQQILGQGPKLLIQFQNNGVVDDSQLPKDRFSAERLKGVDSTLKIQPAKLEDSAVYLCASCAGAWGKETQYFGPGTRLLVL.

J is TRBJ2-5 and V is TRBV5-1, with 9 positions matching TRBD2. Germline V gene sequence: CDR1 SGHRS, CDR2 YFSETQ. The trim removed 1 base at V and 1 base at J, leaving 5 bases unmatched. The CDR3 runs 16 residues. The CDR3 nucleotides read TGCGCCAGCAGCTTGATAGCGGGGGCCCCCCAAGAGACCCAGTACTTC. Encoded protein: CASSLIAGAPQETQYF.

The chain couples TRBV4-1 to TRBJ1-5; 11 positions agree with TRBD1. Looked up from germline, CDR1 is MGHRA and CDR2 is YSYEKL. Germline trimming cut 3 bases from V and 7 bases from J; bases unmatched to any gene: 8. CDR3 length: 16 amino acids. CDR3 DNA sequence: TGCGCCAGCAGCCATGTAACCGGGACAGGGGGACAGCCCCAGCATTTT. Amino acids: CASSHVTGTGGQPQHF.

The chain links TRBV5-1 to TRBJ2-1; tentatively, D is TRBD1 (6 bases). The CDR3 has 15 amino acids. Between the trimmed V and J ends, which lost 0 bases and 7 bases, there was a span of 14 bases. Germline V gives CDR1 SGHRS, CDR2 YFSETQ. CDR3 sequence reads: CASSLVQGFGNEQFF. CDR3 in DNA: TGCGCCAGCAGCTTGGTTCAGGGGTTTGGGAATGAGCAGTTCTTC.

The DNA for the CDR3 is TGTGCCAGCAGCTTAAGCGGCAGGGGATCCTACGAGCAGTACTTC. This sequence encodes CASSLSGRGSYEQYF. The chain uses TRBV7-2 and TRBJ2-7, with a possible D match to TRBD1 (6 bases). The ends were cut back, 2 bases at V and 1 base at J, with 12 bases in the middle. This CDR3 has 15 residues. CDR1 and CDR2 from the germline V gene are SGHTA and FQGNSA.

V and J are TRBV30 and TRBJ2-5; D is perhaps TRBD2 (5 bases). The CDR3 loop spans 14 amino acids. Germline CDR1 GTSNPN, CDR2 SVGIG (reference sequence). The V end lost 1 base, the J end lost 6 bases, and 15 bases lay between the germline ends. As DNA, the CDR3 is TGTGCCTGGAGTGATACGAGGGTCCCGCAGACCCAGTACTTC. This translates into CAWSDTRVPQTQYF.

This chain uses TRBV5-1 with TRBJ2-7, with D possibly TRBD1 on 6 matching bases. V was clipped by 7 bases and J by 0 bases, with 14 bases between them. This CDR3 has 14 amino acids. Germline values: CDR1 SGHRS, CDR2 YFSETQ. The CDR3 is CASAVSRGSYEQYF. CDR3 sequence (DNA): TGCGCCAGCGCCGTTAGCAGGGGCTCCTACGAGCAGTACTTC.

V and J are TRBV7-9 and TRBJ2-7; a possible D gene is TRBD1 (6 bases). The CDR3 totals 14 residues. The V gene's germline CDR1 is SEHNR and CDR2 FQNEAQ (reference sequence). Deletions cut 5 bases from V and 4 bases from J, with 15 bases between. The CDR3 loop is CASSRDTINYEQYF. The CDR3 DNA follows: TGTGCCAGCAGCCGGGACACGATAAATTACGAGCAGTACTTC.

The chain uses TRBV10-3 and TRBJ1-6; D unclear. The CDR3 contains 15 residues. From germline, CDR1 is ENHRY and CDR2 SYGVKD. V gave up 1 base and J gave up 3 bases, with 7 bases separating them. CDR3 nucleotide sequence: TGTGCCATCAGTGAGTTACAGAACTATAATTCACCCCTCCACTTT. This codes for CAISELQNYNSPLHF.

This clone came up once. The chain recombines TRBV6-4 with TRBJ2-3, with a tentative D call TRBD1 (5 bases). Germline V gene sequence: CDR1 MRHNA, CDR2 SNTAGT. The CDR3 extends over 14 amino acids. The ends were cut back, 4 bases at V and 4 bases at J, with 12 bases in the middle. CDR3 nucleotide sequence: TGTGCCAGCAGTGTCCAGGGTGGGTCAGATACGCAGTATTTT. As protein: CASSVQGGSDTQYF.

The chain links TRBV5-4 to TRBJ2-4, with 9 bases matching TRBD1. CDR1 and CDR2 (germline): SGHNT, YYREEE (reference sequence). Trimming took 4 bases from V and 1 from J; bases not matched to a gene: 6. The CDR3 contains 16 residues. The CDR3 DNA follows: TGTGCCAGCAGCCCGGGACAGGGACGGGCCAAAAACATTCAGTACTTC. It encodes CASSPGQGRAKNIQYF. Filled out from reference TRBV5-4 and TRBJ2-4, the complete variable domain reads ETGVTQSPTHLIKTRGQQVTLRCSSQSGHNTVSWYQQALGQGPQFIFQYYREEENGRGNFPPRFSGLQFPNYSSELNVNALELDDSALYLCASSPGQGRAKNIQYFGAGTRLSVL.

This rearrangement joins TRBV5-1 to TRBJ2-7; 11 bases map to TRBD2. The germline CDR1 and CDR2 sequences are SGHRS and YFSETQ. There are 18 residues in the CDR3. With 0 bases clipped from V and 0 bases from J, the junction kept 8 bases outside the gene matches. The CDR3 here is CASSLGLAGIINSYEQYF. The CDR3, as DNA: TGCGCCAGCAGCTTGGGACTAGCGGGGATAATAAACTCCTACGAGCAGTACTTC. The full variable domain, with the rest looked up from reference TRBV5-1 and TRBJ2-7, is KAGVTQTPRYLIKTRGQQVTLSCSPISGHRSVSWYQQTPGQGLQFLFEYFSETQRNKGNFPGRFSGRQFSNSRSEMNVSTLELGDSALYLCASSLGLAGIINSYEQYFGPGTRLTVT.

The chain links TRBV2 to TRBJ1-5, with 10 bases lining up with TRBD1. Germline CDR1 is SNHLY and CDR2 is FYNNEI. The V segment lost 6 bases and the J segment 2 bases; nucleotides outside the gene matches: 4. This CDR3 is built from 15 residues. CDR3 DNA: TGTGCCAGCAGCCCCGGGACAGGGGGCAATCAGCCCCAGCATTTT. Translating it yields CASSPGTGGNQPQHF.

J is TRBJ2-6 and V is TRBV29-1; TRBD1 agrees at 8 bases. Trimming removed 6 bases from V and 1 base from J; junction bases left unmatched: 11. There are 17 residues in the CDR3. CDR1 and CDR2 from the germline V gene are SQVTM and ANQGSEA. CDR3 sequence reads: CSVMKGQAYSGANVLTF. The CDR3, as DNA: TGCAGCGTGATGAAGGGACAGGCCTATTCTGGGGCCAACGTCCTGACTTTC.

The chain employs TRBV28 and TRBJ1-5; D is perhaps TRBD1 (6 bases). Trimming shortened V by 2 bases and J by 4 bases, and 12 bases separated the two germline ends. The germline V gene encodes CDR1 MDHEN and CDR2 SYDVKM. The CDR3 spans 15 residues. CDR3 in DNA: TGTGCCAGCAGTTTACGGGGGGCTGGAAATCAGCCCCAGCATTTT. This sequence encodes CASSLRGAGNQPQHF.

The gene calls are TRBV2 and TRBJ2-7; TRBD1 matches 9 bases. This CDR3 spans 13 amino acids. The junction had 5 bases not matched to a gene; V was cut back by 6 bases and J by 5 bases. CDR1 is SNHLY and CDR2 is FYNNEI in the germline V gene. The CDR3 DNA reads as TGTGCCAGCAGCAGGGACAGGGTGAACGAGCAGTACTTC. This translates into CASSRDRVNEQYF. Variable domain in full (rest from reference TRBV2 and TRBJ2-7): EPEVTQTPSHQVTQMGQEVILRCVPISNHLYFYWYRQILGQKVEFLVSFYNNEISEKSEIFDDQFSVERPDGSNFTLKIRSTKLEDSAMYFCASSRDRVNEQYFGPGTRLTVT.

This clone came up once. V usage is TRBV10-2 and J usage is TRBJ2-3; 7 bases align to TRBD2. Germline CDR1 WSHSY, CDR2 SAAADI. The CDR3 extends over 14 amino acids. V shed 8 bases, J shed 0 bases, and the junction held 5 bases outside the gene matches. CDR3 coding DNA: TGCGCCAGCTCAAGAGCGGGAAGCACAGATACGCAGTATTTT. Translating it yields CASSRAGSTDTQYF.

This sequence joins TRBV2 and TRBJ2-7, with 8 bases identical to TRBD1. Germline V lookup: CDR1 SNHLY, CDR2 FYNNEI. Germline trimming cut 5 bases from V and 6 bases from J; bases unmatched to any gene: 12. The CDR3 loop spans 15 amino acids. The CDR3 nucleotides read TGTGCCAGCAGTATCGCGACAGGGGTGATTCCCGAGCAGTACTTC. This translates into CASSIATGVIPEQYF.

The chain links TRBV18 to TRBJ1-4; no reliable D call. V gave up 0 bases and J gave up 5 bases, with 7 bases separating them. Germline loops: CDR1 KGHSH, CDR2 LQKENI. This CDR3 spans 14 amino acids. The DNA of the CDR3 is TGTGCCAGCTCACCACCGGCGGGGAATGAAAAACTGTTTTTT. This codes for CASSPPAGNEKLFF.

The chain combines TRBV10-1 with TRBJ2-7; the match to TRBD2 covers 12 bases. The CDR3 spans 15 residues. With V trimmed by 4 bases and J by 1 base, 2 bases remained unmatched. Germline V gives CDR1 WNHNN, CDR2 SYGVQD (reference sequence). DNA for the CDR3: TGCGCCAGCAGTGCCGGGACTAGCGGGTCCTACGAGCAGTACTTC. Translating gives CASSAGTSGSYEQYF.

V gene TRBV11-2 combines with J gene TRBJ2-2; TRBD2 matches 12 bases. From germline, CDR1 is SGHAT and CDR2 FQNNGV. V dropped 3 bases and J dropped 4; count of bases not matched to a gene: 6. CDR3 length: 17 residues. CDR3 nucleotides: TGTGCCAGCAGCTTCCCTAGCGGGGGGGGGCGCACCGGGGAGCTGTTTTTT. As protein: CASSFPSGGGRTGELFF.

For this clone: This CDR3 is missing its conserved last phenylalanine or tryptophan, likely due to a read error. The DNA is left out, because the CDR3 cannot be placed on it with certainty; the CDR3 is given as TCRdb lists it. J is TRBJ1-5 and V is TRBV3-1 (or the pseudogene TRBV3-2). The germline V gene has CDR1 LGHDT and CDR2 YNNKEL (reference sequence). Ends included, the CDR3 has 11 residues. CDR3 loop: CASSQEPLRKA.

The gene calls are TRBV5-1 and TRBJ2-7, with 7 nucleotides matching TRBD1. Trimming took 0 bases from V and 3 from J; bases not matched to a gene: 3. The CDR3 consists of 14 residues. The germline V gene has CDR1 SGHRS and CDR2 YFSETQ. In DNA, the CDR3 is TGCGCCAGCAGCTTGGTTTCAGGGGGCTACGAGCAGTACTTC. It translates to CASSLVSGGYEQYF.

V and J are TRBV5-1 and TRBJ1-1, with a possible D match to TRBD1 (5 bases). Germline V CDR1 and CDR2: SGHRS, YFSETQ. V shed 0 bases and J shed 1 base, with 10 bases lying between them. This CDR3 has 15 residues. The CDR3 DNA reads TGCGCCAGCAGCTTGGGGGCGGGGCAGAACACTGAAGCTTTCTTT. This codes for CASSLGAGQNTEAFF. The entire variable domain, with the rest obtained from reference TRBV5-1 and TRBJ1-1, is as follows: KAGVTQTPRYLIKTRGQQVTLSCSPISGHRSVSWYQQTPGQGLQFLFEYFSETQRNKGNFPGRFSGRQFSNSRSEMNVSTLELGDSALYLCASSLGAGQNTEAFFGQGTRLTVV.

V usage is TRBV18 and J usage is TRBJ2-2; a possible D gene is TRBD1 (5 bases). The CDR3 contains 14 residues. V was shortened by 0 bases and J by 6 bases, with 8 bases between the two germline ends. Per the germline V gene, CDR1 is KGHSH and CDR2 is LQKENI. Here the CDR3 DNA reads TGTGCCAGCTCACCACCGGGCAGGGCCGGGGAGCTGTTTTTT. This translates into CASSPPGRAGELFF.